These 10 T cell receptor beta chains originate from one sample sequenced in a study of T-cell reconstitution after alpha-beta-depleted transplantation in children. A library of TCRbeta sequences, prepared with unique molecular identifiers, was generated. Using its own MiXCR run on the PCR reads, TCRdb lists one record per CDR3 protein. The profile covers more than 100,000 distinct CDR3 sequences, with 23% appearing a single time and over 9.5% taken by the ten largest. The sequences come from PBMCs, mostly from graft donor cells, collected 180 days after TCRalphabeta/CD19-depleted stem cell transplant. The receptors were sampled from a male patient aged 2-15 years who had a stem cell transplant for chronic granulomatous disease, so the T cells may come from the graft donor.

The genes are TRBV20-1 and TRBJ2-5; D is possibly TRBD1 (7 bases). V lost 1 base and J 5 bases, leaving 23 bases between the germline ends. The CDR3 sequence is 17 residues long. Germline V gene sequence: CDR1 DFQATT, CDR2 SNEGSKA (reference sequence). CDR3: CSARGQGLAPGGETQYF. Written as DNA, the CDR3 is TGCAGTGCTAGAGGTCAGGGGTTAGCCCCAGGGGGGGAGACCCAGTACTTC.

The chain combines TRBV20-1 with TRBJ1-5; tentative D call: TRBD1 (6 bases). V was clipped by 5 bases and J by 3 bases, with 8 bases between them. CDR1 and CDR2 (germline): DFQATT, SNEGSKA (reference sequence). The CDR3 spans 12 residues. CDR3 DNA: TGCAGTGCTTCAGGGGACAATCAGCCCCAGCATTTT. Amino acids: CSASGDNQPQHF.

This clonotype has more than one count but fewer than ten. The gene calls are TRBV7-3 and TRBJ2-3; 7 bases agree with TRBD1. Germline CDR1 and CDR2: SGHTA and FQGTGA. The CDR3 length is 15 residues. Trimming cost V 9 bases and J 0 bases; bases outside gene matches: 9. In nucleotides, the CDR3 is TGTGCCAGTTCTCCGGGACAGCCTAGCACAGATACGCAGTATTTT. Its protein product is CASSPGQPSTDTQYF.

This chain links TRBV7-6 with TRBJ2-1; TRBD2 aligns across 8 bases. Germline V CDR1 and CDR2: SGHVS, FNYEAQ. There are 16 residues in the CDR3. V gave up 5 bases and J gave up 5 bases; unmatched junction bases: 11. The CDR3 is CASSPRVVAGNNEQFF. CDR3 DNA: TGTGCCAGCAGCCCTAGGGTGGTAGCGGGGAACAATGAGCAGTTCTTC.

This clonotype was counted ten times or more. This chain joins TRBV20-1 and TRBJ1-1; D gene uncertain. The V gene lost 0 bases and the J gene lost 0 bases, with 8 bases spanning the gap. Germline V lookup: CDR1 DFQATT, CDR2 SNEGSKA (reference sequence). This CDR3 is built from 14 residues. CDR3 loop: CSARDPNMNTEAFF. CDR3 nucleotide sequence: TGCAGTGCTAGAGACCCAAATATGAACACTGAAGCTTTCTTT.

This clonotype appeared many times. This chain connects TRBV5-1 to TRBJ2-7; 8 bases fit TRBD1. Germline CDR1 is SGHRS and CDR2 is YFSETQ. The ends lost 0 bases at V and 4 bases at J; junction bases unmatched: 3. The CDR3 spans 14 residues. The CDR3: CASSLAQGAYEQYF. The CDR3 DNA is TGCGCCAGCAGCTTGGCCCAGGGGGCTTACGAGCAGTACTTC.

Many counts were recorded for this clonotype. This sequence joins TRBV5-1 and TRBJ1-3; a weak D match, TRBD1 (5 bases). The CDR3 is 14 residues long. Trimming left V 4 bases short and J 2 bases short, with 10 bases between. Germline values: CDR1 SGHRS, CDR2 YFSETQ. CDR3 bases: TGCGCCAGCAGCCTCGGACACCCTGGAAACACCATATATTTT. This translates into CASSLGHPGNTIYF.

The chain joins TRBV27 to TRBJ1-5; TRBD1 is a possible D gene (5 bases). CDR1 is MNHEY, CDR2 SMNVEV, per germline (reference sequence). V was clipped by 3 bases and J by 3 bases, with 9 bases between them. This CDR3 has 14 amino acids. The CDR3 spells CASSLRGINQPQHF. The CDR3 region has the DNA TGTGCCAGCAGTTTGAGGGGAATCAATCAGCCCCAGCATTTT.

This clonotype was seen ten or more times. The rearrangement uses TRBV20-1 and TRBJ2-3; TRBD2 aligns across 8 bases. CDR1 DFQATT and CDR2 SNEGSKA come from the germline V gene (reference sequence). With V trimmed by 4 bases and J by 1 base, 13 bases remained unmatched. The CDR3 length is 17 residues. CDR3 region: CSAKPLARSGGTDTQYF. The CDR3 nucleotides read TGCAGTGCTAAACCCCTTGCTCGTAGCGGGGGCACAGATACGCAGTATTTT.

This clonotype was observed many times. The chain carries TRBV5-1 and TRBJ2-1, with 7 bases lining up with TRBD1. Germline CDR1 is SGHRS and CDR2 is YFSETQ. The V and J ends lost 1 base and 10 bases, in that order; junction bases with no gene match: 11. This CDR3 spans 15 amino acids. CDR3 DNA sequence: TGCGCCAGCAGCTTGAAACAGGGGCCCGGGGCGGAGCAGTTCTTC. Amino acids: CASSLKQGPGAEQFF.